The next 18 T cell receptor beta chains were all read from a single sample in a study of blood T cell repertoires in COVID-19. Profiled with immunoSEQ multiplex PCR; TCRdb holds only in-frame clones, not every one. Among 150,000 to 200,000 clones listed, 75% to 90% were seen once. The sequencing sample was made of peripheral blood. These receptors were obtained from a human donor with acute or convalescent COVID-19. The donor label of this sample is uncertain.

The V gene is TRBV18, the J gene TRBJ1-2; a possible D gene is TRBD1 (6 bases). This CDR3 is built from 14 residues. Germline V lookup: CDR1 KGHSH, CDR2 LQKENI. V lost 3 bases and J lost 3, with 11 bases in between. Here the CDR3 DNA reads TGTGCCAGCTCACCCTGGGACACCTACTATGGCTACACCTTC. Translated: CASSPWDTYYGYTF.

This sequence joins TRBV6-6 and TRBJ1-6, with a weak D call TRBD1 (5 bases). The CDR3 totals 14 residues. V gave up 8 bases and J gave up 4 bases, with 12 bases separating them. The germline gives CDR1 MNHNY, CDR2 SVGAGI (reference sequence). The CDR3 here is CASRQTAYNSPLHF. The CDR3 bases are TGTGCCAGCCGCCAGACAGCTTATAATTCACCCCTCCACTTT.

The chain has TRBV5-1 and TRBJ2-7, with D tentatively TRBD1 (6 bases). The CDR3 is 15 residues long. V dropped 0 bases and J dropped 2 bases, with 12 bases sitting between them. CDR1 is SGHRS, CDR2 YFSETQ, per germline. The CDR3 DNA reads TGCGCCAGCAGCTTGGGGGCAGGGGCTACCTACGAGCAGTACTTC. Encoded protein: CASSLGAGATYEQYF.

The rearrangement links TRBV6-6 to TRBJ2-1; D perhaps matches TRBD2 (5 bases). Trimming shortened V by 0 bases and J by 4 bases, and 10 bases separated the two germline ends. Germline CDR1 MNHNY, CDR2 SVGAGI (reference sequence). The CDR3 is made up of 15 amino acids. DNA for the CDR3: TGTGCCAGCAGTTACTCGGCGGGTGGGTACAATGAGCAGTTCTTC. Residues: CASSYSAGGYNEQFF.

This chain connects TRBV3-1 (or the pseudogene TRBV3-2) to TRBJ1-2; D is uncertain. CDR1 and CDR2 from the germline V gene are LGHDT and YNNKEL (reference sequence). With 5 bases removed from V and 4 bases from J, the gap between germline ends came to 14 bases. This CDR3 comprises 14 residues. The chain's CDR3 is CASSETLGSYGYTF. CDR3 coding DNA: TGTGCCAGCAGCGAGACGCTTGGGAGCTATGGCTACACCTTC.

The chain links TRBV24-1 to TRBJ2-3, with D tentatively TRBD2 (6 bases). The V end lost 3 bases, the J end lost 1 base, and 16 bases lay between the germline ends. Germline lookup yields CDR1 KGHDR and CDR2 SFDVKD. The CDR3 runs to 17 residues. In DNA, the CDR3 is TGTGCCACCAGTGATACCGGGACTCAGAAACGCACAGATACGCAGTATTTT. As protein: CATSDTGTQKRTDTQYF.

The chain combines TRBV6-6 with TRBJ1-4; D is undetermined. This CDR3 is 14 amino acids long. Per germline, CDR1 MNHNY and CDR2 SVGAGI (reference sequence). The ends were cut back, 5 bases at V and 5 bases at J, with 12 bases in the middle. CDR3 loop: CASSHTGVNEKLFF. The CDR3 DNA reads as TGTGCCAGCAGTCATACCGGGGTGAATGAAAAACTGTTTTTT.

The rearrangement uses TRBV5-4 and TRBJ2-3; TRBD2 aligns across 8 bases. Germline lookup yields CDR1 SGHNT and CDR2 YYREEE (reference sequence). J gave up 6 bases and V 0 bases, and 0 bases lay outside the gene matches. CDR3 length: 13 residues. This CDR3 reads CASSLAGGDTQYF. CDR3 DNA sequence: TGTGCCAGCAGCTTGGCGGGGGGGGATACGCAGTATTTT.

This sequence joins TRBV2 and TRBJ1-6, with 7 bases identical to TRBD1. Germline trimming cut 4 bases from V and 5 bases from J; bases unmatched to any gene: 5. Germline V lookup: CDR1 SNHLY, CDR2 FYNNEI. CDR3 size: 15 residues. The CDR3, as DNA: TGTGCCAGCAGTGGGAGACAGGGAAATAATTCACCCCTCCACTTT. Amino acid sequence: CASSGRQGNNSPLHF.

The genes are TRBV11-2 and TRBJ1-5; weak D call: TRBD1 (6 bases). CDR1 and CDR2 (germline): SGHAT, FQNNGV. The CDR3 consists of 16 residues. The germline V and J ends were trimmed by 0 bases and 3 bases, with 12 bases remaining between them. CDR3 sequence reads: CASSLDRGGSNQPQHF. CDR3 nucleotide sequence: TGTGCCAGCAGCTTAGATCGAGGGGGATCCAATCAGCCCCAGCATTTT.

The CDR3 bases are TGCGCCAGCAGCCTACCAGGGGGCTCGTCTGGAAACACCATATATTTT. It yields the protein CASSLPGGSSGNTIYF. The rearrangement links TRBV5-1 to TRBJ1-3, with 8 positions matching TRBD1. The V and J ends lost 4 bases and 1 base, in that order; junction bases with no gene match: 7. The CDR3 extends over 16 amino acids. Germline V gene lookup returns CDR1 SGHRS and CDR2 YFSETQ.

V gene TRBV7-2 combines with J gene TRBJ1-4, with 7 bases identical to TRBD1. The V segment lost 1 base and the J segment 4 bases; nucleotides outside the gene matches: 0. Germline V lookup: CDR1 SGHTA, CDR2 FQGNSA. The CDR3 contains 14 residues. The CDR3 DNA follows: TGTGCCAGCAGCTTAGGGGACAGTAATGAAAAACTGTTTTTT. Encoded protein: CASSLGDSNEKLFF.

The chain has TRBV7-2 and TRBJ2-3; 10 positions agree with TRBD2. The J segment lost 7 bases and the V segment lost 1 base, leaving 5 bases of the junction unmatched. Germline CDR1 is SGHTA and CDR2 is FQGNSA. This CDR3 contains 15 residues. CDR3 sequence (DNA): TGTGCCAGCAGCTTAGGAGCGGGGGGGCGGAATACGCAGTATTTT. It translates to CASSLGAGGRNTQYF.

The chain recombines TRBV9 with TRBJ1-1, with no clear D. Germline values: CDR1 SGDLS, CDR2 YYNGEE. CDR3 length equals 13 residues. The V end was cut by 4 bases, the J end by 1 base, with 8 bases between. CDR3 sequence: CASSRVSNTEAFF. In DNA, the CDR3 is TGTGCCAGCAGCCGGGTCTCGAACACTGAAGCTTTCTTT.

CDR3 DNA sequence: TGTGCCAGCAGCCAGAGTAGCAATCAGCCCCAGCATTTT. Protein: CASSQSSNQPQHF. V is TRBV4-2 and J is TRBJ1-5; D is ambiguous. Per germline, CDR1 LGHNA and CDR2 YNFKEQ. The length of the CDR3 is 13 residues. V lost 3 bases and J 0 bases, leaving 3 bases between the germline ends.

This chain uses TRBV9 with TRBJ1-6; weak D call: TRBD1 (6 bases). The CDR3 consists of 14 residues. V was pared by 10 bases and J by 8 bases, with 19 bases between. The germline V gene encodes CDR1 SGDLS and CDR2 YYNGEE. The CDR3 DNA sequence: TGTGCCTCCTCAAAGGGAGCAGGGGATTCACCCCTCCACTTT. Protein product: CASSKGAGDSPLHF.

V and J are TRBV24-1 and TRBJ1-5, with 9 bases that match TRBD1. The germline V gene has CDR1 KGHDR and CDR2 SFDVKD. The J segment lost 1 base and the V segment lost 3 bases, leaving 0 bases of the junction unmatched. The length of the CDR3 is 15 residues. CDR3 amino acids: CATSDGTGSNQPQHF. The CDR3 nucleotides read TGTGCCACCAGTGATGGGACAGGGAGCAATCAGCCCCAGCATTTT.

In the case of this clone: The sample carries other DNA sequences with the same CDR3. V usage is TRBV6-4 and J usage is TRBJ1-1; 7 nucleotides agree with TRBD1. The trim removed 4 bases at V and 0 bases at J, leaving 11 bases unmatched. Germline V gene lookup returns CDR1 MRHNA and CDR2 SNTAGT. The CDR3 is 17 amino acids. CDR3 bases: TGTGCCAGCAGTGCCCGACAGGGATTTTCCATGAACACTGAAGCTTTCTTT. As protein: CASSARQGFSMNTEAFF.